Listed below are T cell receptor beta chains from one sample, sequenced in a study of identical twins. TCRdb processed the 5' RACE reads anew with MiXCR; each CDR3 protein has one entry. The table shows about 890,000 distinct CDR3 sequences, with around an eighth occurring only once. These records were also assigned to another study, of yellow fever vaccine responses in identical twins.

Sequencing was done on a sample of PBMCs. These receptors originate from a woman under 30 in good health. Both conserved end residues are part of each CDR3. D genes are given only for firm matches. Some rows have no size entry. The others give once, few or many, or a class for an expanded clone.

size	V	J	D	DNA	CDR3
-	TRBV3-1	TRBJ2-3	-	TGTGCCAGCAGCCCCAGACTGAGAACAGATACGCAGTATTTT	CASSPRLRTDTQYF
-	TRBV12-5	TRBJ2-3	-	TGTGCTAGTGGCCACCGAGGGGCGGACACAGATACGCAGTATTTT	CASGHRGADTDTQYF
many	TRBV20-1	TRBJ2-7	TRBD1	TGCAGTGCTGCCGGGACAGACAGATACGAGCAGTACTTC	CSAAGTDRYEQYF
many	TRBV10-3	TRBJ2-1	-	TGTGCCATCAGAATGGCCGGAAGCTCCTACAATGAGCAGTTCTTC	CAIRMAGSSYNEQFF
few	TRBV6-1	TRBJ2-1	TRBD1	TGTGCCAGCAGTCCGGGACAGGGGGCGATTGAGCAGTTCTTC	CASSPGQGAIEQFF
many	TRBV12-3/TRBV12-4	TRBJ1-2	TRBD1	TGTGCCAGCAGTCCCCTTCTACAGGGGGCGAATTCGGGCTACACCTTC	CASSPLLQGANSGYTF
-	TRBV20-1	TRBJ1-1	TRBD1	TGCAGTGCTAGCTCCGGGACAGGGGGCACTGAAGCTTTCTTT	CSASSGTGGTEAFF
-	TRBV29-1	TRBJ2-5	-	TGCAGCACCCCCGGGGTCAGACTTGAAGAGACCCAGTACTTC	CSTPGVRLEETQYF
-	TRBV24-1	TRBJ2-1	TRBD2	TGTGCCACCAGTGACCCCTCGCCCAGAGCGGGAATCGGTAATGAGCAGTTCTTC	CATSDPSPRAGIGNEQFF
-	TRBV12-5	TRBJ2-5	-	TGTGCTAGTGGCCAAAACAGGGTGGGGAAAGGGACCCAGTACTTC	CASGQNRVGKGTQYF
-	TRBV6-1	TRBJ1-5	-	TGTGCCAGCAGCCAGGCTGAAAATCAGCCCCAGCATTTT	CASSQAENQPQHF
many	TRBV12-3/TRBV12-4	TRBJ2-5	TRBD2	TGTGCCAGCAGTCACTGGACTAGCGGGAGCTCGGAGACCCAGTACTTC	CASSHWTSGSSETQYF
few	TRBV5-1	TRBJ1-6	-	TGCGCCAGCAGCAACCCTGAGGGAAATTCACCCCTCCACTTT	CASSNPEGNSPLHF
-	TRBV28	TRBJ2-1	-	TGTGCCAGCTGGGGGGGGCCCTCCTACAATGAGCAGTTCTTC	CASWGGPSYNEQFF
-	TRBV7-9	TRBJ2-5	-	TGTGCCAGCAGCTGCCACCAAGAGACCCAGTACTTC	CASSCHQETQYF
-	TRBV14	TRBJ2-1	TRBD2	TGTGCCAGCAGCCAAGCCATAGCGGGATCCTACAATGAGCAGTTCTTC	CASSQAIAGSYNEQFF
many	TRBV5-6	TRBJ1-1	-	TGTGCCAGCAGCTGGGGGTGGAATTTGGCGACTGAAGCTTTCTTT	CASSWGWNLATEAFF
many	TRBV7-2	TRBJ1-1	-	TGTGCCAGCAGCTTTGGGCGTGGGGGGCCTGAAGCTTTCTTT	CASSFGRGGPEAFF
-	TRBV7-6	TRBJ2-1	TRBD2	TGTGCCAGCAGCTTAGGGGGCGGGAGCGCCTACAATGAGCAGTTCTTC	CASSLGGGSAYNEQFF
-	TRBV7-6	TRBJ2-5	TRBD2	TGTGCCAGCAGCTCACTACCGACCGGGACTACCCAGACCCAGTACTTC	CASSSLPTGTTQTQYF
-	TRBV12-3/TRBV12-4	TRBJ2-7	-	TGTGCCAGCAGTTTCGGGTTGTGGGAGCAGTACTTC	CASSFGLWEQYF
many	TRBV15	TRBJ2-5	TRBD1	TGTGCCACCAGCAGAGATTTGTTTGGACAGGGAGAGACCCAGTACTTC	CATSRDLFGQGETQYF
-	TRBV5-1	TRBJ2-1	TRBD1	TGCGCCAGCAGCTTCCCCTCCACGACAGGGGGCGCCGACAATGAGCAGTTCTTC	CASSFPSTTGGADNEQFF
few	TRBV28	TRBJ2-7	-	TGTGCCAGCACCCAACCGTCGGGGGGCAGGTACAAGCAGTACTTC	CASTQPSGGRYKQYF
few	TRBV2	TRBJ2-2	-	TGTGCCAGCAGTGAGTCCTTGGGGACCGGGGAGCTGTTTTTT	CASSESLGTGELFF
once	TRBV6-5	TRBJ2-7	TRBD1	TGTGCCAGCAGTTACTCTTGGACAGGGGCTAACTCCTACGAGCAGTACTTC	CASSYSWTGANSYEQYF
few	TRBV20-1	TRBJ1-2	-	TGCAGTGCTAGAAAAGTGGGTCGACAGTATGGCTACACCTTC	CSARKVGRQYGYTF
few	TRBV3-1	TRBJ2-1	-	TGTGCCAGCAGCCAAGAGGGAGAAAGGGATGAGCAGTTCTTC	CASSQEGERDEQFF
few	TRBV12-3/TRBV12-4	TRBJ2-4	-	TGTGCCAGCAGTTTGGGAACAGTGGACATTCAGTACTTC	CASSLGTVDIQYF
few	TRBV12-3/TRBV12-4	TRBJ2-2	TRBD1	TGTGCCAGCAGCCCAGGGGCCGGACAGGGGGTCGGGGAGCTGTTTTTT	CASSPGAGQGVGELFF
few	TRBV11-1	TRBJ1-6	-	TGTGCCAGCAGCTTGGCACGAACTACGGACGGAATCTATAATTCACCCCTCCACTTT	CASSLARTTDGIYNSPLHF
-	TRBV3-1	TRBJ1-6	TRBD1	TGTGCCAGCAGCAAATCGGACAGGCTTAATTCACCCCTCCACTTT	CASSKSDRLNSPLHF
few	TRBV7-3	TRBJ1-1	TRBD1	TGTGCCAGCAGCTTAACGGCAGGGGGCACTGAAGCTTTCTTT	CASSLTAGGTEAFF
few	TRBV20-1	TRBJ1-1	TRBD1	TGCAGTGCTAGGCGGGGACAGGGACTTCTCTGGAACACTGAAGCTTTCTTT	CSARRGQGLLWNTEAFF
few	TRBV12-3/TRBV12-4	TRBJ2-1	-	TGTGCCAGCAGCCCCCCTTACCGGGACTCGTTCTACAATGAGCAGTTCTTC	CASSPPYRDSFYNEQFF
once	TRBV5-1	TRBJ2-7	TRBD1	TGCGCCAGCAGCTTGTTCGGGACAGGGGGCTTCGAGCAGTACTTC	CASSLFGTGGFEQYF
-	TRBV2	TRBJ1-2	-	TGTGCCAGCAGTGAAGCCAGCTCTGGCTACACCTTC	CASSEASSGYTF
-	TRBV15	TRBJ2-1	TRBD2	TGTGCCACCAACCCCAGCGGGAGCTCCTACAATGAGCAGTTCTTC	CATNPSGSSYNEQFF
few	TRBV29-1	TRBJ2-3	TRBD1	TGCAGCGTAGTGGACAGGGGAGTAGGGACGCAGTATTTT	CSVVDRGVGTQYF
many	TRBV20-1	TRBJ2-2	TRBD1	TGCAGTGCTGGAAGACAGGGAAAGACCGGGGAGCTGTTTTTT	CSAGRQGKTGELFF
-	TRBV3-1	TRBJ2-3	-	TGTGCCAGCAGCCAAGATCTCGAGTCCGACCCGGATACGCAGTATTTT	CASSQDLESDPDTQYF
-	TRBV28	TRBJ2-3	-	TGTGCCAGCAGTCACTCCCTGGACGATACGCAGTATTTT	CASSHSLDDTQYF
-	TRBV21-1	TRBJ2-1	-	TGTGCCAGCAGCAAAGCGCAGGTCTTTGGACGCACGCCTTGCAATGAGCAGTTCTTC	CASSKAQVFGRTPCNEQFF
-	TRBV7-2	TRBJ1-1	-	TGTGCCAGCAGCTTTCAGACCGGACAGCCGAACACTGAAGCTTTCTTT	CASSFQTGQPNTEAFF
-	TRBV19	TRBJ1-5	-	TGTGCCAGTAGTAAGGGACTGGCGGAGTTCCAGCCCCAGCATTTT	CASSKGLAEFQPQHF
few	TRBV27	TRBJ2-5	-	TGTGCCAGCAGTTTAACCCCTCCTCGCGGGATGGAGCGGGAGACCCAGTACTTC	CASSLTPPRGMERETQYF
-	TRBV4-1	TRBJ2-1	-	TGCGCCAGCAGCCAAGATCGAGCGAGTGAGCAGTTCTTC	CASSQDRASEQFF
many	TRBV7-9	TRBJ1-4	TRBD1	TGTGCCAGCAGCCCGGGACAGGGAGGAACTAATGAAAAACTGTTTTTT	CASSPGQGGTNEKLFF
-	TRBV2	TRBJ2-5	-	TGTGCCAGCAATGAGGGGTGGGAGACCCAGTACTTC	CASNEGWETQYF
once	TRBV7-7	TRBJ2-2	TRBD1	TGTGCCAGCAGCAGTGGGACAGGGTGGGGCACCGGGGAGCTGTTTTTT	CASSSGTGWGTGELFF
many	TRBV5-1	TRBJ1-5	-	TGCGCCAGCCAACGGGGCAATCAGCCCCAGCATTTT	CASQRGNQPQHF
-	TRBV20-1	TRBJ2-3	TRBD2	TGCAGTGGGCCCGGCGGGGGGTTGTCAGATACGCAGTATTTT	CSGPGGGLSDTQYF
few	TRBV20-1	TRBJ1-2	-	TGCAGTGCTAGACGGGGTCAGACCTATGGCTACACCTTC	CSARRGQTYGYTF
-	TRBV19	TRBJ1-1	-	TGTGCCAGTAGTATCGGGCCAGGGGAAGGCACTGAAGCTTTCTTT	CASSIGPGEGTEAFF
-	TRBV7-3	TRBJ2-2	TRBD2	TGTGCCAGCAGCTTAACTATAAGCGGGAGGGATACCGGGGAGCTGTTTTTT	CASSLTISGRDTGELFF
-	TRBV7-8	TRBJ2-1	TRBD2	TGTGCCAGCAGCTCTTCCCCGGGACTAGAGTACAATGAGCAGTTCTTC	CASSSSPGLEYNEQFF
many	TRBV5-1	TRBJ2-1	TRBD1	TGCGCCAGCAGCCTGAGTGGGACAGGGTTGTATGAGCAGTTCTTC	CASSLSGTGLYEQFF
few	TRBV2	TRBJ2-3	TRBD2	TGTGCCAGCAAGCGGGGCGGGAGGCCGACAGATACGCAGTATTTT	CASKRGGRPTDTQYF
-	TRBV19	TRBJ1-1	-	TGTGCCAGTATCACGAGCTACGCTGGCACTGAAGCTTTCTTT	CASITSYAGTEAFF
-	TRBV6-1	TRBJ2-7	-	TGTGCCAGCTTCGGAACAAACTACGAGCAGTACTTC	CASFGTNYEQYF